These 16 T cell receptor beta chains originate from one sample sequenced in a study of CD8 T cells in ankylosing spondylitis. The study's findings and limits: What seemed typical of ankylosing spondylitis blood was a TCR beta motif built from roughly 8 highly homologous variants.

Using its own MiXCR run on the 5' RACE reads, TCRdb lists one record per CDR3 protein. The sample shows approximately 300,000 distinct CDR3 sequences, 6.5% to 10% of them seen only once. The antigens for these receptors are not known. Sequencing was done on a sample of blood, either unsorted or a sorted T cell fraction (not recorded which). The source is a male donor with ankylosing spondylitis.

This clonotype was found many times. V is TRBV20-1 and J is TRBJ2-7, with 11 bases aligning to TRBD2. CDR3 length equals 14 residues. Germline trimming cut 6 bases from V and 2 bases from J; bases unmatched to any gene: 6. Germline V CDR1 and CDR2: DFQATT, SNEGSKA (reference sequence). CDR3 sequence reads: CSAQIAGGTYEQYF. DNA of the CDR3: TGCAGTGCCCAAATAGCGGGAGGGACCTACGAGCAGTACTTC.

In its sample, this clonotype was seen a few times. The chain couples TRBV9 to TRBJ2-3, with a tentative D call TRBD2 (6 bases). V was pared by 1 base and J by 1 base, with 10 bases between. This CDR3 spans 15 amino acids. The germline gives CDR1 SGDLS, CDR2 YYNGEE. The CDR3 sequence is CASSVRDFRTDTQYF. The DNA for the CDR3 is TGTGCCAGCAGCGTAAGGGACTTCCGCACAGATACGCAGTATTTT.

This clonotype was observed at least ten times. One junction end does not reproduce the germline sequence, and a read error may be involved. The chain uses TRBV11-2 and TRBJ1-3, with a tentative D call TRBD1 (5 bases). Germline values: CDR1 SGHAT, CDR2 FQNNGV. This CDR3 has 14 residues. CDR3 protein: CASSLDNSGNTIYF. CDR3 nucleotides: TGCGCCAGCAGCTTGGACAACTCTGGAAACACCATATATTTT.

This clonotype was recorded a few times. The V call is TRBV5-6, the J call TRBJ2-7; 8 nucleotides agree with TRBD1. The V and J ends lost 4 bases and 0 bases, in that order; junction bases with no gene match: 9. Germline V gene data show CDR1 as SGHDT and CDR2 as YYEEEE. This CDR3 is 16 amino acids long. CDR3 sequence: CASSPPGQGASYEQYF. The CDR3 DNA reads TGTGCCAGCAGCCCGCCCGGACAGGGAGCCTCCTACGAGCAGTACTTC. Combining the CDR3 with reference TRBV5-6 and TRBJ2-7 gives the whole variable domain DAGVTQSPTHLIKTRGQQVTLRCSPKSGHDTVSWYQQALGQGPQFIFQYYEEEERQRGNFPDRFSGHQFPNYSSELNVNALLLGDSALYLCASSPPGQGASYEQYFGPGTRLTVT.

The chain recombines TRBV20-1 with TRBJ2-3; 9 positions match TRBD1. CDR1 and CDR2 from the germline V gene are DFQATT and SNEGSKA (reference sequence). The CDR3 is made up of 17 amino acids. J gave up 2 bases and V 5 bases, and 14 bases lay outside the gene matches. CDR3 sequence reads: CSADGTGLSGPTDTQYF. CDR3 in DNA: TGCAGTGCTGATGGGACAGGGTTATCGGGCCCCACAGATACGCAGTATTTT.

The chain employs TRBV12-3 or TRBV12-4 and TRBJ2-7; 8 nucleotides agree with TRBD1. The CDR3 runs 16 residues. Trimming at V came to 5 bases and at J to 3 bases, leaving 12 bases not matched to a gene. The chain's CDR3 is CASSLNQGQEDYEQYF. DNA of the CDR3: TGTGCCAGCAGTCTGAACCAGGGACAGGAGGACTACGAGCAGTACTTC.

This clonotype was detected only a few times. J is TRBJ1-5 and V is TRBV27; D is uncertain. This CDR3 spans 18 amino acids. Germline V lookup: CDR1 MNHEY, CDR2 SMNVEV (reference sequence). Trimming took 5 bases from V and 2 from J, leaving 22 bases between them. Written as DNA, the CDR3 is TGTGCCAGCAGTCCTAACAAGGAAGCCCCATCGCGCAATCAGCCCCAGCATTTT. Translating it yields CASSPNKEAPSRNQPQHF.

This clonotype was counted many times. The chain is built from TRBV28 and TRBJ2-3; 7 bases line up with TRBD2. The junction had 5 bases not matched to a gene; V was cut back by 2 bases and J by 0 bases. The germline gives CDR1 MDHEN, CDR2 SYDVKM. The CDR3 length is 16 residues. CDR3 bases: TGTGCCAGCAGTTTACCGACTAGCACTAGCACAGATACGCAGTATTTT. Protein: CASSLPTSTSTDTQYF.

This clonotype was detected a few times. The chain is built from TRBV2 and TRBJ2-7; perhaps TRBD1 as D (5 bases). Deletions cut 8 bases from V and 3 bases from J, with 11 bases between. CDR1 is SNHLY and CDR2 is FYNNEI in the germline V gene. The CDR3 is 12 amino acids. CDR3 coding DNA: TGTGCCAGCGGCGTCAGGGTCTACGAGCAGTACTTC. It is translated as CASGVRVYEQYF. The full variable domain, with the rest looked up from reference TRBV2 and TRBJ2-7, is EPEVTQTPSHQVTQMGQEVILRCVPISNHLYFYWYRQILGQKVEFLVSFYNNEISEKSEIFDDQFSVERPDGSNFTLKIRSTKLEDSAMYFCASGVRVYEQYFGPGTRLTVT.

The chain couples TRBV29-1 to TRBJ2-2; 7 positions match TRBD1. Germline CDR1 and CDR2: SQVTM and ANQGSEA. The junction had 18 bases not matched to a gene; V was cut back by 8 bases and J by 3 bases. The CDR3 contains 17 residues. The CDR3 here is CSTPGGRDVGDTGELFF. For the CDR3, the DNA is TGCAGCACCCCAGGGGGACGGGATGTCGGGGACACCGGGGAGCTGTTTTTT.

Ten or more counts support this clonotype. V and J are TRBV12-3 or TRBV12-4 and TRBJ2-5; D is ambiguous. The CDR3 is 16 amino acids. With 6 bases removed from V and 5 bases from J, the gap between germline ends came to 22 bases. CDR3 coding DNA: TGTGCCAGCAGCTCTTTATGGTGGCCCGGAAGGGAGACCCAGTACTTC. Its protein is CASSSLWWPGRETQYF.

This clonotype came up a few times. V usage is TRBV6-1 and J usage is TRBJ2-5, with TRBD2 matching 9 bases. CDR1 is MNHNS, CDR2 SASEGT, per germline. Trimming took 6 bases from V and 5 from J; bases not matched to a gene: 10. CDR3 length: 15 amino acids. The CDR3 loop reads CASSPVGAGGETQYF. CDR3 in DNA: TGTGCCAGCAGCCCCGTAGGGGCGGGAGGGGAGACCCAGTACTTC.

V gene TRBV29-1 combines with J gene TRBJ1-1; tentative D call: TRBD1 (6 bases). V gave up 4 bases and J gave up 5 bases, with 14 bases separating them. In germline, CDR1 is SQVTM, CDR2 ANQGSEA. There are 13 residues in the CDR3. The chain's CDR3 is CSVVGGIWTEAFF. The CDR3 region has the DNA TGCAGCGTTGTTGGGGGCATTTGGACTGAAGCTTTCTTT.

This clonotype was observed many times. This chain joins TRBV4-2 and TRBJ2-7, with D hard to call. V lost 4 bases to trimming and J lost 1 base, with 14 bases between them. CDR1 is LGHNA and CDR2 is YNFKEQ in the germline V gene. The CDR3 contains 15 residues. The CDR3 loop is CASSRLLDQSYEQYF. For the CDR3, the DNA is TGTGCCAGCAGCCGCCTCCTAGACCAATCCTACGAGCAGTACTTC.

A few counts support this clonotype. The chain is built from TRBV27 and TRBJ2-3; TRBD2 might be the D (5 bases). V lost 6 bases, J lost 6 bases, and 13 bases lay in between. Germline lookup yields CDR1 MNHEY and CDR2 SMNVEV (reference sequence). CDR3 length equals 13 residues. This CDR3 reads CASRPGGEDTQYF. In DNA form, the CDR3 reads TGTGCCAGCAGGCCCGGAGGCGAGGATACGCAGTATTTT.

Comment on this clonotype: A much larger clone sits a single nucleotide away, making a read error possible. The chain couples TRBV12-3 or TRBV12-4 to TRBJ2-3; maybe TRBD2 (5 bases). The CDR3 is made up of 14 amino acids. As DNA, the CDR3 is TGTGCCGGCAGTGCCCGGACTGCGGGCGATACGCAGTATTTT. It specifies CAGSARTAGDTQYF.